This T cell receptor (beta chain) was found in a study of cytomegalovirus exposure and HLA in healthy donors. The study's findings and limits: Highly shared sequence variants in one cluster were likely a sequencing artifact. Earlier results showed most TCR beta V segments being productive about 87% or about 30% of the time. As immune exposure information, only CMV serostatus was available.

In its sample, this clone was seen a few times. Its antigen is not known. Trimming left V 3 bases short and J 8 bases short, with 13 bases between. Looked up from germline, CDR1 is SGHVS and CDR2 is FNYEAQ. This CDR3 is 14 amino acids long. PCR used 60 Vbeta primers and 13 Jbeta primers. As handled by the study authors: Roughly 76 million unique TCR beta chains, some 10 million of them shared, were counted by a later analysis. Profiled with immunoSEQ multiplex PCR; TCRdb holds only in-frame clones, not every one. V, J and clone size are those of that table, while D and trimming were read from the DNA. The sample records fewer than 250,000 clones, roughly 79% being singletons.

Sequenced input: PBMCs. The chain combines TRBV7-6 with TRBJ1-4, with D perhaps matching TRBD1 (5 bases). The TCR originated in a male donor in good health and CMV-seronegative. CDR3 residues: CASSFGQGSEKLFF. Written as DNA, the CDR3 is TGTGCCAGCAGCTTTGGGCAGGGAAGCGAAAAACTGTTTTTT.